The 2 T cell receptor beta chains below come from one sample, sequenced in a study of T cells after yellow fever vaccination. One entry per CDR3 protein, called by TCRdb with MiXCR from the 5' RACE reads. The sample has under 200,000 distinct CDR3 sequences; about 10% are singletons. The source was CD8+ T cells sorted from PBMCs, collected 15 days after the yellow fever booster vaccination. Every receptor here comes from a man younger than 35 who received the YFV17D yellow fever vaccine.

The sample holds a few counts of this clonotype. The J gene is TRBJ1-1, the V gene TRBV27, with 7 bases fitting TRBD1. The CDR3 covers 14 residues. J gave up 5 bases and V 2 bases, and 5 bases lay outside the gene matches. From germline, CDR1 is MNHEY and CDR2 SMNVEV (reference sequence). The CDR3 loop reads CASSLQGVRTEAFF. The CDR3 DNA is TGTGCCAGCAGTTTACAGGGGGTTAGGACTGAAGCTTTCTTT.

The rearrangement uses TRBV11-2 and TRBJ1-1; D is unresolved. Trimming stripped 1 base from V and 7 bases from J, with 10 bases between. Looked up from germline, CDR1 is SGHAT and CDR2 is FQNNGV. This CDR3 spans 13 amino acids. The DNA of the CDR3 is TGTGCCAGCAGCTTAGGAGGATGGGGTGAAGCTTTCTTT. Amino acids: CASSLGGWGEAFF.